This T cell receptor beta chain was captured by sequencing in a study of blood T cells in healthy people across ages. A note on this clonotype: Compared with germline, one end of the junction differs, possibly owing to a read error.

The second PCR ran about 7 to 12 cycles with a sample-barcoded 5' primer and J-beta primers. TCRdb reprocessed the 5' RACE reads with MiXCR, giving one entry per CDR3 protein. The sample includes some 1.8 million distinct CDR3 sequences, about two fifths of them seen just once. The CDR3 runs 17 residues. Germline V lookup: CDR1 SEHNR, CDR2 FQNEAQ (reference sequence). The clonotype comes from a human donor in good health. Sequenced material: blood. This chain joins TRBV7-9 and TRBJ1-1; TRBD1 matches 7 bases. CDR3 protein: CASSLGLRGQLNIEAFF. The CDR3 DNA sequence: TGTGCCAGCAGCTTAGGTCTAAGGGGGCAGCTTAACATTGAAGCTTTCTTT.